The 3 T cell receptor beta chains below come from one sample, sequenced in a study of cytomegalovirus exposure and HLA in healthy donors. The PCR ran on 60 Vbeta and 13 Jbeta primers. Repertoires were generated with immunoSEQ multiplex PCR, while TCRdb's copy carries only in-frame clones and drops some. This table has about 110,000 clones, over 65% appearing once. Sequenced material: PBMCs. Every receptor here comes from a woman aged 40 to 49 in good health and CMV-seropositive.

V and J are TRBV6-1 and TRBJ1-4, with 9 bases that match TRBD1. Looked up from germline, CDR1 is MNHNS and CDR2 is SASEGT. This CDR3 region has 13 residues. Trimming removed 10 bases from V and 8 bases from J; junction bases left unmatched: 8. The CDR3 nucleotides are TGTGCCATTGGGACAGGGCGAGAGGAAAAACTGTTTTTT. Translating gives CAIGTGREEKLFF.

The gene calls are TRBV18 and TRBJ1-2, with D perhaps TRBD1 (5 bases). This CDR3 has 13 amino acids. Deletions cut 2 bases from V and 8 bases from J, with 12 bases between. Germline V gives CDR1 KGHSH, CDR2 LQKENI. The CDR3 region has the DNA TGTGCCAGCTCACCAACGACAGCGGGCGGCTACACCTTC. Protein product: CASSPTTAGGYTF.

The chain employs TRBV5-8 and TRBJ1-4, with 8 bases fitting TRBD1. Trimming cost V 3 bases and J 6 bases; bases outside gene matches: 7. The CDR3 is 15 amino acids. CDR1 is SGHTS, CDR2 YDEGEE, per germline. The chain's CDR3 is CASSWGSGGDEKLFF. The CDR3 coding sequence is TGTGCCAGCAGCTGGGGGTCAGGGGGCGATGAAAAACTGTTTTTT.